This TCR beta chain was observed in a study of blood T cell repertoires in COVID-19. On the study more broadly: COVID-19 samples, acute and convalescent, were from the United States, Italy and Spain.

Germline trimming cut 6 bases from V and 4 bases from J; bases unmatched to any gene: 4. This CDR3 comprises 14 residues. Germline CDR1 SGHTA, CDR2 FQGNSA. As processed by the authors: Using reference gene primer amplification, nucleated cell counts were estimated. Method: immunoSEQ multiplex PCR; TCRdb's copy keeps in-frame clones and lacks some. V, J and clone size are taken as reported in that table, and D and trimming were inferred from the DNA itself. Among 200,000 to 250,000 clones listed, less than 90% were seen once. Participants came from 20 to 25 US areas, aged about 18 to 100 years. Participant-given clinical history determined each cohort assignment. A single count supports this clone.

The sequenced material came from PBMCs or T cells enriched from blood (not recorded which). The rearrangement uses TRBV7-2 and TRBJ2-1; the match to TRBD1 covers 9 bases. This clonotype was sampled from a woman in her 30s who had recovered from COVID-19. The DNA of the CDR3 is TGTGCCAGCAGAGAGGGACAGGGATACAATGAGCAGTTCTTC. Translating it yields CASREGQGYNEQFF. The full variable domain, completed using reference TRBV7-2 and TRBJ2-1, is GAGVSQSPSNKVTEKGKDVELRCDPISGHTALYWYRQSLGQGLEFLIYFQGNSAPDKSGLPSDRFSAERTGGSVSTLTIQRTQQEDSAVYLCASREGQGYNEQFFGPGTRLTVL.